Below, 8 T cell receptor beta chains from the same sample are listed, as sequenced in a study of blood T cell repertoires in COVID-19 (dated by TCRdb to 2018 to 2021). The library relied on the immunoSEQ multiplex PCR assay. As stored in TCRdb, this immuneACCESS dataset retains in-frame rearrangements with V and J assigned. A fraction of the clones does not appear; measured against another copy, unresolved V genes explain less than half of the discrepancy, and the remainder lacks a known reason. The sample records about 130,000 clones, roughly 91% of which are singletons. The leading ten clones occupy about 4.4% of the sample. The sequencing sample was made of peripheral blood. These receptors were obtained from a man in his fifties or sixties with COVID-19, enrolled during active disease.

The V and J genes are TRBV2 and TRBJ1-1; possible D gene TRBD1, 5 bases. CDR1 and CDR2 (germline): SNHLY, FYNNEI. The length of the CDR3 is 13 residues. Trimming took 6 bases from V and 3 from J, leaving 11 bases between them. The CDR3 DNA reads TGTGCCAGCAGACTCGAAGGGGACACTGAAGCTTTCTTT. It codes for CASRLEGDTEAFF.

This clone was seen a single time. J is TRBJ1-2 and V is TRBV10-3, with TRBD1 matching 10 bases. V lost 2 bases and J lost 7; bases outside the gene matches: 4. This CDR3 has 14 amino acids. CDR1 and CDR2 from the germline V gene are ENHRY and SYGVKD. The CDR3 DNA sequence: TGTGCCATCAGTGAGGGGGGACAGGGGACTGGCTACACCTTC. Its translation is CAISEGGQGTGYTF.

The chain is built from TRBV19 and TRBJ1-2; possibly TRBD1 for D (6 bases). Deletions cut 3 bases from V and 3 bases from J, with 14 bases between. Germline CDR1 LNHDA, CDR2 SQIVND (reference sequence). This CDR3 region has 15 residues. The CDR3 sequence is CASSIPPTGYYGYTF. The CDR3 coding sequence is TGTGCCAGTAGTATTCCCCCCACAGGGTACTATGGCTACACCTTC. Filled out from reference TRBV19 and TRBJ1-2, the complete variable domain reads DGGITQSPKYLFRKEGQNVTLSCEQNLNHDAMYWYRQDPGQGLRLIYYSQIVNDFQKGDIAEGYSVSREKKESFPLTVTSAQKNPTAFYLCASSIPPTGYYGYTFGSGTRLTVV.

CDR3 loop: CASSYSGLAGKNIQYF. The DNA of the CDR3 is TGTGCCAGCAGTTACTCAGGGCTAGCGGGGAAAAACATTCAGTACTTC. The rearrangement uses TRBV6-2 or TRBV6-3 and TRBJ2-4, with 9 bases that match TRBD2. Germline CDR1 reads MNHEY; CDR2 reads SVGEGT. The V gene end was trimmed by 0 bases and the J gene end by 4 bases; junction bases not matched to a gene: 4. The CDR3 is 16 residues long.

The chain joins TRBV7-3 to TRBJ2-5, with D unresolved. Germline assignment: CDR1 SGHTA and CDR2 FQGTGA. V lost 5 bases and J lost 5, with 12 bases in between. This CDR3 spans 13 amino acids. In nucleotides, the CDR3 is TGTGCCAGCAGCGTATCTAGTACGGAGACCCAGTACTTC. This translates into CASSVSSTETQYF.

This clone was picked up one time. This rearrangement joins TRBV2 to TRBJ2-5; TRBD1 agrees at 8 bases. V was pared by 4 bases and J by 2 bases, with 3 bases of the junction left unmatched. Germline CDR1 reads SNHLY; CDR2 reads FYNNEI. This CDR3 region has 14 residues. CDR3 DNA sequence: TGTGCCAGCAGTGTCGGGACAGGTCAAGAGACCCAGTACTTC. Protein: CASSVGTGQETQYF.

The chain joins TRBV5-1 to TRBJ2-5; 9 bases line up with TRBD2. The CDR3 is 15 residues long. Trimming removed 4 bases from V and 4 bases from J; junction bases left unmatched: 8. Germline CDR1 reads SGHRS; CDR2 reads YFSETQ. The CDR3 DNA is TGCGCCAGCAGCATAACCCGTAGCGGGGGAGAGACCCAGTACTTC. This encodes CASSITRSGGETQYF.

This CDR3 reads CASTFAGANVLTF. For the CDR3, the DNA is TGTGCCAGTACCTTCGCTGGGGCCAACGTCCTGACTTTC. V usage is TRBV19 and J usage is TRBJ2-6; D not certain. CDR1 is LNHDA, CDR2 SQIVND, per germline (reference sequence). The CDR3 is 13 amino acids. Trimming pared 7 bases from V and 2 bases from J, leaving 6 bases between.